This T cell receptor beta chain was observed in a study of regulatory T cells in long-lasting Graves disease. Study results and caveats: TRBV28 was favored in persistent disease, as were TRBJ1-2 and TRBJ2-5.

Construction of the TCR beta libraries employed iRepertoire HTBI primers in conjunction with Arm-PCR of CDR3 regions. One entry per CDR3 protein results from TCRdb running MiXCR on the multiplex PCR reads. Among 620,000 or so distinct CDR3 sequences listed, around 15% were seen once. The CDR3 is 13 residues long. Trimming took 10 bases from V and 4 from J, leaving 17 bases between them. Germline V gene lookup returns CDR1 MNHNS and CDR2 SASEGT. Documented time point: newly diagnosed GD, antithyroid drugs for less than 3 months. Construction of the TCR library relied on RNA isolated from PBMCs. Many counts were recorded for this clonotype. Its target is unknown. In addition, the sample was reused for a study of T cells in Graves' hyperthyroidism and ophthalmopathy.

The sample consisted of peripheral blood mononuclear cells (PBMCs), taken at new diagnosis, from a patient treated with antithyroid drugs. The chain combines TRBV6-1 with TRBJ2-7; weak D call: TRBD1 (5 bases). This receptor was obtained from a woman aged 30 to 39 with Graves disease. CDR3 in amino acids: CAISPPNRYEQYF. The CDR3 DNA follows: TGTGCCATTAGTCCTCCAAACAGGTACGAGCAGTACTTC.